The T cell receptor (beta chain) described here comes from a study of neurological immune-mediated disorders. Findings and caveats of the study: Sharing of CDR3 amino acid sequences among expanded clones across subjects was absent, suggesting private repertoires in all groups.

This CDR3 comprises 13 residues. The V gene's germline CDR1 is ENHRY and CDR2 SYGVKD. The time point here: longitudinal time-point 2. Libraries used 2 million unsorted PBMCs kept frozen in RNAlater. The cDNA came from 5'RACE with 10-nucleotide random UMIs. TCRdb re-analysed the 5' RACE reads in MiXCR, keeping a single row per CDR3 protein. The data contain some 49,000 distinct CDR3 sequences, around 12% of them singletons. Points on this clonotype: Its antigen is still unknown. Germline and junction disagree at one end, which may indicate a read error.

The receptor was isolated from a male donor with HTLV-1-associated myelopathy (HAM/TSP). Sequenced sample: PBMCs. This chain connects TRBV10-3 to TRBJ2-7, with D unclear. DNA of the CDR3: TGTGCCATCGTCCAGAACCCCTCCAACGAGCAGTACTTC. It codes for CAIVQNPSNEQYF.